This T cell receptor (beta chain) was obtained from a study of T cells in Graves' hyperthyroidism and ophthalmopathy. Study summary: At the time of initial diagnosis and before any treatment, peripheral blood was collected.

Findings and limits, study-wide: Most thyroid clonotypes that were expanded above 0.001 also turned up in blood.

Graves' hyperthyroidism was deemed stable given no ophthalmopathy progression within 18 months. Amplification of TCR beta CDR3 regions was performed using RNA transcripts as template. Using the HTBI primer set, a first-round RT-PCR was run on the TCR CDR3. TCRdb itself ran the multiplex PCR reads through MiXCR, one entry per CDR3 protein. The repertoire holds under 550,000 distinct CDR3 sequences, with 12% to 15% as singletons. There are many counts of this clonotype. The antigen remains unidentified. The length of the CDR3 is 18 residues. Per the germline V gene, CDR1 is SGHDN and CDR2 is FVKESK. V lost 0 bases to trimming and J lost 6 bases; unmatched junction nucleotides: 12.

The chain uses TRBV14 and TRBJ2-1; TRBD2 agrees at 9 bases. This receptor was taken from a young woman with Graves' hyperthyroidism. Source material: blood. CDR3: CASSQDPSSGKRPNEQFF. DNA of the CDR3: TGTGCCAGCAGCCAAGATCCTTCTAGCGGGAAACGCCCCAATGAGCAGTTCTTC.